The 30 T cell receptor beta chains reported below all come from one sample, sequenced in a study of molecular identifiers for immune sequencing clone quantification. TCRdb reanalysed the PCR reads using MiXCR and keeps one entry per CDR3 protein. The table includes 490,000 or so distinct CDR3 sequences, about 20% detected once. The source material was naive CD8+ T cells from blood, with Jurkat cell RNA spiked in. Subset denoted: FACS-sorted CD8+CD4-CCR7+CD45RA+ naive T cells. These receptor sequences come from a human donor in good health. Some libraries in this study had Jurkat cell RNA spiked in.

J is TRBJ2-2 and V is TRBV27; 9 nucleotides line up with TRBD1. The V segment lost 6 bases and the J segment 1 base; nucleotides outside the gene matches: 6. The CDR3 has 16 amino acids. CDR1 and CDR2 (germline): MNHEY, SMNVEV (reference sequence). The CDR3 region has the DNA TGTGCCAGCAGATACAGGGGGCAGGGGAACACCGGGGAGCTGTTTTTT. It translates to CASRYRGQGNTGELFF.

The sample holds a few counts of this clonotype. The chain combines TRBV7-2 with TRBJ2-7, with 8 nucleotides matching TRBD2. Per germline, CDR1 SGHTA and CDR2 FQGNSA. With 5 bases clipped from V and 2 bases from J, the junction kept 8 bases outside the gene matches. The CDR3 consists of 15 residues. The CDR3 DNA follows: TGTGCCAGCAGCCTTAATAGCGGGGCCACCTACGAGCAGTACTTC. Its protein product is CASSLNSGATYEQYF.

The CDR3 region has the DNA TGTGCCAGCAGCTTGGCCTCCGGGACTAGCGCCTACGAGCAGTACTTC. It specifies CASSLASGTSAYEQYF. The rearrangement joins TRBV5-4 to TRBJ2-7, with 10 nucleotides matching TRBD2. V shed 0 bases and J 2 bases; nucleotides not matched to a gene: 5. CDR3 length equals 16 residues. Germline V gene sequence: CDR1 SGHNT, CDR2 YYREEE (reference sequence). The entire variable domain, with the rest obtained from reference TRBV5-4 and TRBJ2-7, is as follows: ETGVTQSPTHLIKTRGQQVTLRCSSQSGHNTVSWYQQALGQGPQFIFQYYREEENGRGNFPPRFSGLQFPNYSSELNVNALELDDSALYLCASSLASGTSAYEQYFGPGTRLTVT.

This clonotype was seen more than once but under ten times. The chain joins TRBV18 to TRBJ1-1, with TRBD1 matching 7 bases. Trimming at V came to 0 bases and at J to 0 bases, leaving 10 bases not matched to a gene. The CDR3 is 18 residues long. The germline V gene has CDR1 KGHSH and CDR2 LQKENI. The DNA for the CDR3 is TGTGCCAGCTCACCACCGGGGGAACAGGGGACCCTGAACACTGAAGCTTTCTTT. It codes for CASSPPGEQGTLNTEAFF.

This clonotype has at least ten counts. The chain joins TRBV3-1 to TRBJ2-5; D gene ambiguous. Germline loops: CDR1 LGHDT, CDR2 YNNKEL (reference sequence). Trimming stripped 1 base from V and 2 bases from J, with 11 bases between. The CDR3 runs 15 residues. CDR3 region: CASSQGARLQETQYF. The CDR3 region has the DNA TGTGCCAGCAGCCAAGGTGCCAGACTGCAAGAGACCCAGTACTTC.

This clonotype was seen ten or more times. V and J are TRBV4-1 and TRBJ1-5; no clear D gene. Germline loops: CDR1 MGHRA, CDR2 YSYEKL. The ends were cut back, 5 bases at V and 6 bases at J, with 14 bases in the middle. This CDR3 has 14 amino acids. The DNA for the CDR3 is TGCGCCAGCAGCTATACAGTAAGGCTTCAGCCCCAGCATTTT. Translation gives CASSYTVRLQPQHF.

This clonotype was detected a few times. The rearrangement joins TRBV4-3 to TRBJ2-7; perhaps TRBD2 as D (6 bases). V was cut by 0 bases and J by 0 bases, with 15 bases left in between. This CDR3 has 17 amino acids. The germline V gene has CDR1 LGHNA and CDR2 YSLEER. CDR3 in amino acids: CASSQDRPEGGSYEQYF. The CDR3 nucleotides are TGCGCCAGCAGCCAAGATCGCCCGGAGGGCGGCTCCTACGAGCAGTACTTC.

This clonotype was seen a few times. The chain joins TRBV7-9 to TRBJ1-1; D is unresolved. Trimming stripped 2 bases from V and 6 bases from J, with 19 bases between. Per the germline V gene, CDR1 is SEHNR and CDR2 is FQNEAQ (reference sequence). The CDR3 is made up of 16 amino acids. CDR3 in DNA: TGTGCCAGCAGCTTACCCGAAGGGCCACGGGCCGCTGAAGCTTTCTTT. It translates to CASSLPEGPRAAEAFF.

This clonotype occurred many times. The CDR3 coding sequence is TGTGCCAGCAGCCAAGACCTAGCGGGAGTACACGAGCAGTACTTC. Its translation is CASSQDLAGVHEQYF. This rearrangement joins TRBV14 to TRBJ2-7; 10 bases align to TRBD2. V gave up 0 bases and J gave up 5 bases; unmatched junction bases: 4. The CDR3 is made up of 15 amino acids. The germline V gene has CDR1 SGHDN and CDR2 FVKESK.

The sample holds many counts of this clonotype. The rearrangement uses TRBV5-6 and TRBJ2-7, with a possible D match to TRBD2 (7 bases). Germline assignment: CDR1 SGHDT and CDR2 YYEEEE. This CDR3 comprises 14 residues. The V end lost 0 bases, the J end lost 6 bases, and 13 bases lay between the germline ends. Here the CDR3 reads CASSLVAGAREQYF. CDR3 nucleotides: TGTGCCAGCAGCTTGGTGGCGGGGGCTCGCGAGCAGTACTTC.

The sample holds many counts of this clonotype. This rearrangement joins TRBV28 to TRBJ2-7; no clear D. CDR1 is MDHEN, CDR2 SYDVKM, per germline. CDR3 length equals 14 residues. Trimming removed 4 bases from V and 3 bases from J, with 13 bases in between. As DNA, the CDR3 is TGTGCCAGCAGTTCCTTCTCGCGTGTCTACGAGCAGTACTTC. It translates to CASSSFSRVYEQYF. The full variable domain, with the rest looked up from reference TRBV28 and TRBJ2-7, is DVKVTQSSRYLVKRTGEKVFLECVQDMDHENMFWYRQDPGLGLRLIYFSYDVKMKEKGDIPEGYSVSREKKERFSLILESASTNQTSMYLCASSSFSRVYEQYFGPGTRLTVT.

The V and J genes are TRBV7-6 and TRBJ2-1, with TRBD1 as a possible D gene (5 bases). The germline V gene encodes CDR1 SGHVS and CDR2 FNYEAQ. V lost 2 bases and J 6 bases, leaving 8 bases between the germline ends. The CDR3 sequence is 13 residues long. CDR3 sequence reads: CASSLNRPNEQFF. CDR3 DNA: TGTGCCAGCAGCTTAAACAGGCCCAATGAGCAGTTCTTC.

Only one count was recorded for this clonotype. Germline and junction disagree at one end, which may indicate a read error. This sequence joins TRBV28 and TRBJ1-6; 7 bases align to TRBD1. CDR1 and CDR2 from the germline V gene are MDHEN and SYDVKM. CDR3 length: 17 residues. CDR3 in DNA: TGTGCCAGCAACCTCGGAAGTTCGACAGGGCATAATTCACCCCCCCACTTT. This translates into CASNLGSSTGHNSPPHF.

Regarding this clonotype: Here the CDR3 omits its conserved ending phenylalanine or tryptophan, so a read error is the likely source. The chain couples TRBV6-5 to TRBJ1-1; 9 bases fit TRBD1. After removal of 5 bases from V and 5 bases from J, the junction contained 6 bases not matched to a gene. The CDR3 contains 14 residues. In germline, CDR1 is MNHEY, CDR2 SVGAGI. In nucleotides, the CDR3 is TGTGCCAGCAGTCAACAGGGGGCACGGACTGAAGCTTTCTAT. Translation: CASSQQGARTEAFY.

This clonotype was seen only a few times. The CDR3 DNA reads TGTGCCAGCAGTGAAGCGGGACTAGCGGGAGGGCGCCCCTACAATGAGCAGTTCTTC. This translates into CASSEAGLAGGRPYNEQFF. The gene calls are TRBV6-2 or TRBV6-3 and TRBJ2-1; 16 bases agree with TRBD2. The V and J ends lost 5 bases and 2 bases, in that order; junction bases with no gene match: 9. CDR1 and CDR2 (germline): MNHEY, SVGEGT. The CDR3 runs 19 residues.

The chain employs TRBV4-1 and TRBJ1-1; D is unclear. The V gene's germline CDR1 is MGHRA and CDR2 YSYEKL. The CDR3 covers 16 residues. Trimming took 4 bases from V and 0 from J, leaving 15 bases between them. The CDR3 DNA reads TGCGCCAGCAGCCCACCTATTGGGCGCATGAACACTGAAGCTTTCTTT. Residues: CASSPPIGRMNTEAFF.

This clonotype occurred a few times. The rearrangement uses TRBV12-3 or TRBV12-4 and TRBJ2-3, with D possibly TRBD2 on 6 matching bases. The germline V and J ends were trimmed by 5 bases and 0 bases, with 18 bases remaining between them. The CDR3 is 17 residues long. The CDR3 sequence: CASSGGPAGYSTDTQYF. Here the CDR3 DNA reads TGTGCCAGCAGTGGAGGGCCGGCGGGTTATAGCACAGATACGCAGTATTTT.

Comments on this clonotype: This may be a read error, as it is one base from a much larger clone. The chain uses TRBV30 and TRBJ2-3; possibly TRBD2 for D (6 bases). This CDR3 has 14 residues. The V gene's germline CDR1 is GTSNPN and CDR2 SVGIG (reference sequence). The CDR3 region has the DNA TGTTCGTCGGGGGAAGGGCATCTGGCAGATACGCGGTATTTT. This codes for CSSGEGHLADTRYF.

Concerning this clonotype: Possible read error: a much larger clone is one base away. The chain couples TRBV2 to TRBJ2-3; 10 nucleotides align to TRBD1. The CDR3 consists of 16 residues. V shed 6 bases, J shed 4 bases, and the junction held 10 bases outside the gene matches. The germline CDR1 and CDR2 sequences are SNHLY and FYNNEI. DNA of the CDR3: TGTGCCAGCAGATGCCCCAGGGACAGGGGTCCAGATACGCAGTATTTT. It codes for CASRCPRDRGPDTQYF.

Concerning this clonotype: This may arise from a read error, as a much more abundant clone is one base away. The DNA of the CDR3 is TGTGCCAGCAGCGAGCCCGGACAGGGCGCCCATGAGCAGTCCTTC. It codes for CASSEPGQGAHEQSF. The J gene is TRBJ2-1, the V gene TRBV11-2; TRBD1 matches at 8 bases. Germline CDR1 SGHAT, CDR2 FQNNGV. The CDR3 runs to 15 residues.

The gene calls are TRBV12-3 or TRBV12-4 and TRBJ2-3, with D perhaps given as TRBD1 or TRBD2 (5 bases each). This CDR3 spans 15 amino acids. V lost 5 bases to trimming and J lost 0 bases, with 12 bases between them. CDR3 DNA: TGTGCCAGCAGTCACCGTGGGGACAGCACAGATACGCAGTATTTT. Protein: CASSHRGDSTDTQYF.

With regard to this clonotype: Possible read error: a much larger clone is one base away. The genes are TRBV7-6 and TRBJ2-6; TRBD1 is a possible D gene (5 bases). The CDR3 runs 19 residues. Germline lookup yields CDR1 SGHVS and CDR2 FNYEAQ. CDR3 nucleotide sequence: TGTGCCAGCAGCACTCCTGGCAGGGCAATACTTTCTGGGGCCAACGTCCTGGCTTTC. This encodes CASSTPGRAILSGANVLAF.

This chain links TRBV7-9 with TRBJ2-1; 8 bases are shared with TRBD2. CDR1 and CDR2 from the germline V gene are SEHNR and FQNEAQ (reference sequence). CDR3 size: 15 residues. Trimming removed 6 bases from V and 0 bases from J; junction bases left unmatched: 4. DNA of the CDR3: TGTGCCAGCAGAATAGCGGGGTACTCCTACAATGAGCAGTTCTTC. This translates into CASRIAGYSYNEQFF.

This clonotype has ten or more counts. The chain links TRBV28 to TRBJ2-3; D is unclear. The germline V and J ends were trimmed by 3 bases and 2 bases, with 9 bases remaining between them. Germline CDR1 reads MDHEN; CDR2 reads SYDVKM. CDR3 size: 14 residues. This chain's CDR3 is CASSFSSLTDTQYF. CDR3 sequence (DNA): TGTGCCAGCAGTTTCTCGAGTCTCACAGATACGCAGTATTTT.

This clonotype was seen only a few times. The CDR3 loop is CASSPNVGDEQFF. The CDR3 DNA reads TGTGCCAGCAGCCCAAACGTTGGGGACGAGCAGTTCTTC. This chain joins TRBV7-9 and TRBJ2-1, with D perhaps TRBD1 or TRBD2 (5 bases each). The CDR3 loop spans 13 amino acids. V lost 5 bases to trimming and J lost 10 bases, with 15 bases between them. CDR1 and CDR2 (germline): SEHNR, FQNEAQ (reference sequence). Filled out from reference TRBV7-9 and TRBJ2-1, the complete variable domain reads DTGVSQNPRHKITKRGQNVTFRCDPISEHNRLYWYRQTLGQGPEFLTYFQNEAQLEKSRLLSDRFSAERPKGSFSTLEIQRTEQGDSAMYLCASSPNVGDEQFFGPGTRLTVL.

A single count supports this clonotype. The chain has TRBV18 and TRBJ1-5; TRBD1 matches at 7 bases. Germline lookup yields CDR1 KGHSH and CDR2 LQKENI. The V segment lost 2 bases and the J segment 4 bases; nucleotides outside the gene matches: 14. The CDR3 runs 18 residues. For the CDR3, the DNA is TGTGCCAGCTCACCAAGACAGGGAGGAATAGCCAAAAATCAGCCCCAGCATTTT. It yields the protein CASSPRQGGIAKNQPQHF. Full variable domain (remainder filled in from reference TRBV18 and TRBJ1-5): NAGVMQNPRHLVRRRGQEARLRCSPMKGHSHVYWYRQLPEEGLKFMVYLQKENIIDESGMPKERFSAEFPKEGPSILRIQQVVRGDSAAYFCASSPRQGGIAKNQPQHFGDGTRLSIL.

Comments on this clonotype: The conserved closing phenylalanine or tryptophan is absent in this CDR3, likely reflecting a read error. This chain uses TRBV18 with TRBJ1-2; tentative D call: TRBD1 (6 bases). Trimming removed 0 bases from V and 0 bases from J, with 17 bases in between. Looked up from germline, CDR1 is KGHSH and CDR2 is LQKENI. This CDR3 comprises 18 residues. Here the CDR3 DNA reads TGTGCCAGCTCACCACCTCATGGACAGATACTTACTAACTATGGCTACACCCTC. Translated: CASSPPHGQILTNYGYTL.

Concerning this clonotype itself: One end of the junction varies from germline; a read error may be responsible. The rearrangement links TRBV2 to TRBJ2-3; D might be TRBD2 (5 bases). Germline CDR1 is SNHLY and CDR2 is FYNNEI. The CDR3 runs 16 residues. CDR3 region: CAGSENLAPGTDTQYF. In DNA, the CDR3 is TGTGCCGGCAGTGAGAACCTAGCTCCCGGCACAGATACGCAGTATTTT.

This clonotype has a count of ten or more. The chain links TRBV20-1 to TRBJ1-5, with D possibly TRBD1 on 6 matching bases. The CDR3 is 15 residues long. Trimming removed 6 bases at V and 3 bases at J, with 18 bases between. The V gene's germline CDR1 is DFQATT and CDR2 SNEGSKA (reference sequence). CDR3 DNA sequence: TGCAGTGCAGGAGGGGGTGGGGGATCCAATCAGCCCCAGCATTTT. This codes for CSAGGGGGSNQPQHF.

At least ten counts were recorded for this clonotype. This chain links TRBV6-2 or TRBV6-3 with TRBJ2-3; 10 nucleotides match TRBD2. The germline CDR1 and CDR2 sequences are MNHEY and SVGEGT. This CDR3 region has 14 residues. V shed 6 bases and J 6 bases; nucleotides not matched to a gene: 6. CDR3 residues: CASSQGTSADTQYF. The CDR3 region has the DNA TGTGCCAGCAGCCAAGGGACTAGCGCCGATACGCAGTATTTT.